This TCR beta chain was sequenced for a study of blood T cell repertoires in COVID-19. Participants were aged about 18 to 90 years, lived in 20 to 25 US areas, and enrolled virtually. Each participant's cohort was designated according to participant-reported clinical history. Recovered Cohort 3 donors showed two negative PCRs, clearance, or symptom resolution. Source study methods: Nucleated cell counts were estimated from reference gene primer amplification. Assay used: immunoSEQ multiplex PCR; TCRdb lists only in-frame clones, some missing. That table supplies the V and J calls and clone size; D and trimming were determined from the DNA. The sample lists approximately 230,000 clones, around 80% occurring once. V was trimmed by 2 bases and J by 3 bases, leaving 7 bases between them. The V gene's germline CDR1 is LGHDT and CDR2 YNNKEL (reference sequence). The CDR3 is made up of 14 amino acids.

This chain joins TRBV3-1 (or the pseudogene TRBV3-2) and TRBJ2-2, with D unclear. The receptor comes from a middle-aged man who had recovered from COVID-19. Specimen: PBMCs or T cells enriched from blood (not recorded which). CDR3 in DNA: TGTGCCAGCAGCCAATACGGAGACACCGGGGAGCTGTTTTTT. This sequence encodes CASSQYGDTGELFF.